The 22 T cell receptor beta chains listed next were all sequenced from one sample in a study of T cells in Graves' hyperthyroidism and ophthalmopathy. Amplified regions were TCR beta CDR3 sequences from RNA transcripts. During a first-round RT-PCR of the TCR CDR3, the HTBI primer set was used. TCRdb used MiXCR to reprocess the multiplex PCR reads, holding one entry per CDR3 protein. This table has under 350,000 distinct CDR3 sequences, about 20% appearing once. The sequencing input was blood. These receptors were taken from a woman aged 45-60 years with Graves' hyperthyroidism.

Details on this clonotype: A much larger clone sits a single nucleotide away, making a read error possible. In DNA, the CDR3 is TGTGCCAGCAGCTGGGACAGTGTGAACACTGAAGCTTTCTTT. It translates to CASSWDSVNTEAFF. The chain recombines TRBV5-5 with TRBJ1-1, with 7 bases lining up with TRBD1. V lost 3 bases and J lost 0; bases outside the gene matches: 2. The V gene's germline CDR1 is SGHKS and CDR2 YYEKEE (reference sequence). The CDR3 has 14 amino acids.

The chain couples TRBV19 to TRBJ1-3, with TRBD1 as a possible D gene (5 bases). Germline CDR1 LNHDA, CDR2 SQIVND (reference sequence). The CDR3 loop spans 15 amino acids. The V and J ends lost 3 bases and 0 bases respectively, with 9 bases between them. The CDR3 nucleotides are TGTGCCAGTAGTATTGGAACAGGCTCTGGAAACACCATATATTTT. It codes for CASSIGTGSGNTIYF.

This clonotype has more than one count but fewer than ten. This chain uses TRBV3-1 with TRBJ1-1; D gene ambiguous. CDR3 length: 14 amino acids. CDR1 and CDR2 from the germline V gene are LGHDT and YNNKEL (reference sequence). V was trimmed by 0 bases and J by 5 bases, leaving 10 bases between them. The CDR3 is CASSQDPFGTEAFF. CDR3 bases: TGTGCCAGCAGCCAAGATCCCTTCGGGACTGAAGCTTTCTTT.

J is TRBJ1-1 and V is TRBV5-1, with 8 bases aligning to TRBD1. Germline V gene lookup returns CDR1 SGHRS and CDR2 YFSETQ. The CDR3 consists of 15 residues. After removal of 0 bases from V and 1 base from J, the junction contained 2 bases not matched to a gene. The CDR3 DNA sequence: TGCGCCAGCAGCTTGGTGCAGGGGGCGAACACTGAAGCTTTCTTT. Translated: CASSLVQGANTEAFF.

This clonotype was counted ten times or more. The rearrangement uses TRBV20-1 and TRBJ2-5; maybe TRBD2 (6 bases). CDR1 and CDR2 (germline): DFQATT, SNEGSKA (reference sequence). The CDR3 is made up of 14 amino acids. V gave up 4 bases and J gave up 2 bases, with 14 bases separating them. CDR3 DNA: TGCAGTGCTATTCCCGCGGGGTATCAAGAGACCCAGTACTTC. Its protein is CSAIPAGYQETQYF.

This clonotype occurred many times. V gene TRBV2 combines with J gene TRBJ1-5; a possible D gene is TRBD1 (6 bases). Germline CDR1 reads SNHLY; CDR2 reads FYNNEI. Trimming removed 7 bases at V and 4 bases at J, with 14 bases between. The CDR3 covers 14 residues. CDR3 DNA: TGTGCCAGCAACCCCGGGCAGGGGAATCAGCCCCAGCATTTT. Translating it yields CASNPGQGNQPQHF.

V gene TRBV19 combines with J gene TRBJ2-3; a weak D match, TRBD2 (6 bases). V gave up 3 bases and J gave up 6 bases, with 19 bases separating them. CDR3 length: 16 amino acids. Per germline, CDR1 LNHDA and CDR2 SQIVND (reference sequence). The CDR3 reads CASSIRDGTSFDTQYF. CDR3 nucleotides: TGTGCCAGTAGTATCCGGGATGGGACTTCCTTTGATACGCAGTATTTT.

There are many counts of this clonotype. The chain links TRBV20-1 to TRBJ1-5, with TRBD1 matching 7 bases. CDR3 length equals 17 residues. Germline trimming cut 6 bases from V and 6 bases from J; bases unmatched to any gene: 20. Germline CDR1 and CDR2: DFQATT and SNEGSKA (reference sequence). CDR3 protein: CSAEGSGTARGPQPQHF. The DNA of the CDR3 is TGCAGTGCAGAAGGCTCCGGGACAGCGAGGGGCCCTCAGCCCCAGCATTTT.

This clonotype came up many times. This chain joins TRBV2 and TRBJ1-1, with 8 bases that match TRBD1. The CDR3 has 14 residues. Germline V gene sequence: CDR1 SNHLY, CDR2 FYNNEI. Trimming took 1 base from V and 7 from J; bases not matched to a gene: 5. CDR3 amino acids: CASSEGAGGGEAFF. The CDR3 DNA sequence: TGTGCCAGCAGTGAAGGGGCAGGGGGCGGTGAAGCTTTCTTT.

This clonotype came up many times. This sequence joins TRBV20-1 and TRBJ2-7, with D hard to call. V was trimmed by 0 bases and J by 0 bases, leaving 6 bases between them. Looked up from germline, CDR1 is DFQATT and CDR2 is SNEGSKA (reference sequence). This CDR3 has 13 amino acids. The CDR3 DNA follows: TGCAGTGCTAGAGATACGGGCTCCTACGAGCAGTACTTC. Its protein product is CSARDTGSYEQYF.

This rearrangement joins TRBV2 to TRBJ2-6; D uncertain. The CDR3 spans 16 residues. V was trimmed by 4 bases and J by 4 bases, leaving 14 bases between them. Germline CDR1 reads SNHLY; CDR2 reads FYNNEI. The CDR3 sequence is CASSVYLLEGANVLTF. DNA for the CDR3: TGTGCCAGCAGTGTGTATCTCTTGGAAGGGGCCAACGTCCTGACTTTC. The whole variable domain, filled in from reference TRBV2 and TRBJ2-6, reads EPEVTQTPSHQVTQMGQEVILRCVPISNHLYFYWYRQILGQKVEFLVSFYNNEISEKSEIFDDQFSVERPDGSNFTLKIRSTKLEDSAMYFCASSVYLLEGANVLTFGAGSRLTVL.

In its sample, this clonotype was seen a few times. The V call is TRBV5-1, the J call TRBJ2-3; perhaps TRBD1 as D (6 bases). V dropped 3 bases and J dropped 0 bases, with 11 bases sitting between them. The germline V gene encodes CDR1 SGHRS and CDR2 YFSETQ. The CDR3 is 15 residues long. The CDR3 DNA follows: TGCGCCAGCAGCTCAGGGGTGTTTAGCACAGATACGCAGTATTTT. It codes for CASSSGVFSTDTQYF.

This clonotype has at least ten counts. The chain couples TRBV15 to TRBJ2-7; D unclear. Trimming took off 2 bases at V and 0 bases at J, with 17 bases between the two ends. The CDR3 covers 17 residues. Per the germline V gene, CDR1 is LNHNV and CDR2 is YYDKDF (reference sequence). The CDR3 DNA reads TGTGCCACCAGCAGACTTGTGGCCTCGGACCACTCCTACGAGCAGTACGTC. Protein product: CATSRLVASDHSYEQYV.

There are many counts of this clonotype. V and J are TRBV5-5 and TRBJ2-1; weak D call: TRBD1 (6 bases). V was pared by 3 bases and J by 4 bases, with 11 bases between. Germline CDR1 and CDR2: SGHKS and YYEKEE (reference sequence). The CDR3 runs 14 residues. For the CDR3, the DNA is TGTGCCAGCAGCTCCGGGACACAGTACAATGAGCAGTTCTTC. It yields the protein CASSSGTQYNEQFF.

The rearrangement uses TRBV29-1 and TRBJ2-7, with TRBD1 identical over 7 bases. This CDR3 is 12 amino acids long. The germline CDR1 and CDR2 sequences are SQVTM and ANQGSEA. Germline trimming cut 5 bases from V and 4 bases from J; bases unmatched to any gene: 5. For the CDR3, the DNA is TGCAGCGTTCGTCCGGGACAGTACGAGCAGTACTTC. Protein product: CSVRPGQYEQYF.

This clonotype was detected only a few times. This chain links TRBV10-3 with TRBJ1-2; D ambiguous. CDR1 is ENHRY and CDR2 is SYGVKD in the germline V gene. Deletions cut 0 bases from V and 3 bases from J, with 8 bases between. This CDR3 has 14 residues. The CDR3 sequence: CAISESQRDYGYTF. The CDR3 bases are TGTGCCATCAGTGAGTCGCAGCGAGACTATGGCTACACCTTC.

This chain connects TRBV28 to TRBJ1-2; tentative D call: TRBD1 (6 bases). Trimming removed 3 bases from V and 4 bases from J, with 21 bases in between. Germline V gene lookup returns CDR1 MDHEN and CDR2 SYDVKM. The CDR3 extends over 17 amino acids. The DNA of the CDR3 is TGTGCCAGCAGTTTTGATACGAGACAGGCCAACCTCTATGGCTACACCTTC. Its translation: CASSFDTRQANLYGYTF.

Concerning this clonotype itself: A much larger clonotype is one base distant, so this may be a read error. Lacking the conserved final phenylalanine or tryptophan, this CDR3 likely reflects a read error. The chain is built from TRBV2 and TRBJ1-1; tentative D call: TRBD1 (5 bases). The V end was cut by 1 base, the J end by 3 bases, with 18 bases between. CDR1 and CDR2 (germline): SNHLY, FYNNEI. The CDR3 sequence is 17 residues long. CDR3 coding DNA: TGTGCCAGCAGTGAAGTTGGGGCTGGAGCGGGGGACACTGAAGCTTTCCTT. It codes for CASSEVGAGAGDTEAFL.

The sample holds many counts of this clonotype. A read error may produce the germline difference seen at one junction end. The chain joins TRBV20-1 to TRBJ2-3, with D unclear. The CDR3 has 13 residues. The germline gives CDR1 DFQATT, CDR2 SNEGSKA (reference sequence). CDR3 in amino acids: CSARGSMIDTQYF. For the CDR3, the DNA is TGCAGTGCGAGAGGTAGCATGATAGATACGCAGTATTTT.

The J gene is TRBJ2-1, the V gene TRBV29-1; no clear D. Looked up from germline, CDR1 is SQVTM and CDR2 is ANQGSEA. This CDR3 spans 11 amino acids. Deletions cut 6 bases from V and 14 bases from J, with 17 bases between. CDR3 sequence (DNA): TGCAGCGTCCCCGGCGGCGGCGAGGAGTTCTTC. Translation gives CSVPGGGEEFF.

The rearrangement links TRBV2 to TRBJ2-6, with D perhaps given as TRBD1 or TRBD2 (5 bases each). Germline lookup yields CDR1 SNHLY and CDR2 FYNNEI. This CDR3 region has 15 residues. V was trimmed by 7 bases and J by 0 bases, leaving 10 bases between them. This chain's CDR3 is CASNPGSSGANVLTF. CDR3 DNA: TGTGCCAGCAATCCAGGGAGCTCTGGGGCCAACGTCCTGACTTTC. The variable domain in full, with the rest retrieved from reference TRBV2 and TRBJ2-6, is EPEVTQTPSHQVTQMGQEVILRCVPISNHLYFYWYRQILGQKVEFLVSFYNNEISEKSEIFDDQFSVERPDGSNFTLKIRSTKLEDSAMYFCASNPGSSGANVLTFGAGSRLTVL.

This clonotype was found a few times. The chain recombines TRBV5-1 with TRBJ1-2; unclear D gene. Between the trimmed V and J ends, which lost 2 bases and 3 bases, there was a span of 11 bases. Germline V lookup: CDR1 SGHRS, CDR2 YFSETQ. The CDR3 runs to 14 residues. The CDR3 spells CASSLPRKDYGYTF. In DNA form, the CDR3 reads TGCGCCAGCAGCTTACCCAGGAAGGACTATGGCTACACCTTC.